The TCR beta chain described here comes from a study of blood T cells in healthy people across ages. Points from the study as a whole: Investigators treated diversity estimates from one million T cells as underestimates. Across the age range, TCR beta diversity per million T cells fell in a roughly linear way.

As to this clonotype: The antigen remains undetermined.

The length of the CDR3 is 14 residues. Germline CDR1 reads DFQATT; CDR2 reads SNEGSKA (reference sequence). V was clipped by 5 bases and J by 5 bases, with 16 bases between them. Primed by a sample-barcoded 5' primer and a J-beta primer mix, a second PCR proceeded for roughly 7 to 11 cycles. TCRdb reprocessed the 5' RACE reads with MiXCR, giving one entry per CDR3 protein. The sample lists some 1.1 million distinct CDR3 sequences, 30% to 40% seen once, with under 15% in the top ten. The TCR originated in a man between 18 and 29 years old in good health. Sample: blood. V is TRBV20-1 and J is TRBJ2-1; unclear D gene. As DNA, the CDR3 is TGCAGTGCTGGAGTACAGACGAACAACAATGAGCAGTTCTTC. Translating it yields CSAGVQTNNNEQFF.